The rows below give T cell receptor beta chains drawn from one sample of a study of somatic mutations in cytotoxic T cells in rheumatoid arthritis. Libraries were prepared by immunoSEQ multiplex PCR; TCRdb keeps only in-frame clonotypes and omits some of them. This sample has about 16,000 clones; approximately 80% occur once, and the top ten carry about 17%. The sequenced sample was CD8+ T cells sorted from blood. Every receptor here comes from an adult with rheumatoid arthritis. The conserved cysteine and the conserved F or W are not part of the CDR3 here. D genes are given only for firm matches.

TRBV5-6,NA,TRBJ2-7,ASSTAGYEQY
TRBV6-6,TRBD2,TRBJ2-2,ASSIRSGVTGELF
TRBV2,NA,TRBJ1-1,ASSGGTLGNTEAF
TRBV29-1,TRBD1,TRBJ1-1,SVEDPTGTNTEAF
TRBV9,TRBD2,TRBJ2-2,ASSLIAGGIFSAGELF
TRBV5-1,NA,TRBJ1-1,ASSEAETGTEAF
TRBV27,TRBD2,TRBJ2-1,ASSLTGTSGYNEQF
TRBV10-3,NA,TRBJ2-7,AISEEGRSYEQY
TRBV5-4,NA,TRBJ2-7,ASSWWGDTSYEQY
TRBV6-1,TRBD1,TRBJ2-5,ASSVEDRLQETQY
TRBV4-1,NA,TRBJ2-2,ASSQDLISGAGGELF
TRBV5-1,TRBD2,TRBJ2-5,ASSWSSGGLQETQY
TRBV7-9,NA,TRBJ2-7,ASSLDRRDRESYEQY
TRBV28,TRBD1,TRBJ2-7,ASSLFSRTGDEQY
TRBV10-1,TRBD2,TRBJ2-1,ASSELASGGAQFAF
TRBV7-9,NA,TRBJ1-5,ASSLGAGSNQPQH
TRBV27,NA,TRBJ1-2,ASSPYKDSYYGYT
TRBV28,NA,TRBJ2-5,ASSPPGTLQETQY
TRBV5-6,NA,TRBJ1-1,ASSLINTEAF
TRBV4-1,TRBD1,TRBJ1-1,ASSQGGTGADTEAF
TRBV4-1,TRBD2,TRBJ2-7,ASSQEGALAGAEQY
TRBV6-5,NA,TRBJ1-1,ASSYSTGLGTEAF
TRBV4-1,NA,TRBJ1-4,ASSHLLQENEKLF
TRBV11-3,TRBD2,TRBJ2-1,ASSLASGIYNEQF
TRBV9,NA,TRBJ2-1,ASGGGAGNEQF
TRBV5-6,TRBD1,TRBJ2-7,ASSPDRGSSYEQY